This TCR beta chain was sequenced in a study of tumor-infiltrating lymphocytes in oesophageal squamous cell carcinoma. TCRdb re-derived calls from the PCR reads in MiXCR, one entry per CDR3 protein. This sample has around 22,000 distinct CDR3 sequences, with about two fifths found just once. Trimming stripped 4 bases from V and 2 bases from J, with 22 bases between. The CDR3 is 17 amino acids. From germline, CDR1 is DFQATT and CDR2 SNEGSKA (reference sequence). The origin of this receptor is a male donor with esophageal squamous cell carcinoma. This rearrangement joins TRBV20-1 to TRBJ2-3; D is possibly TRBD1 or TRBD2 (5 bases each). The specimen was esophageal tumor tissue. CDR3 residues: CSATPPGPNVDTDTQYF. CDR3 sequence (DNA): TGCAGTGCTACGCCCCCGGGACCTAACGTTGACACAGATACGCAGTATTTT.